The 19 T cell receptor beta chains below were found in one sample sequenced in a study of T cells in Graves' hyperthyroidism and ophthalmopathy. The CDR3 regions of TCR beta were amplified from RNA transcripts. HTBI primers were employed in a first-round RT-PCR of the TCR CDR3. TCRdb processed the multiplex PCR reads anew with MiXCR; each CDR3 protein has one entry. The data show nearly 600,000 distinct CDR3 sequences, approximately 14% seen once. The specimen was blood. All receptors come from a woman younger than 45 with Graves' hyperthyroidism that later progressed to Graves' ophthalmopathy.

This clonotype was counted between two and nine times. The junction and the germline gene differ at one end; a read error may be behind it. The rearrangement links TRBV19 to TRBJ2-1, with D possibly TRBD1 on 6 matching bases. This CDR3 comprises 15 residues. CDR1 LNHDA and CDR2 SQIVND come from the germline V gene (reference sequence). The CDR3 DNA sequence: TGTGCCAGTAGCACACAGGGTTATGGGTACAGTGAGCAGTTCTTC. It encodes CASSTQGYGYSEQFF.

This clonotype occurred many times. V usage is TRBV20-1 and J usage is TRBJ2-1; TRBD2 might be the D (6 bases). The CDR3 spans 11 residues. Germline CDR1 and CDR2: DFQATT and SNEGSKA (reference sequence). CDR3 DNA sequence: TGCAGCCACCTTAGCGGCAATGAGCAGTTCTTC. Residues: CSHLSGNEQFF.

V and J are TRBV5-1 and TRBJ2-5, with 8 bases that match TRBD1. The CDR3 consists of 14 residues. The germline CDR1 and CDR2 sequences are SGHRS and YFSETQ. The junction had 10 bases not matched to a gene; V was cut back by 5 bases and J by 7 bases. The CDR3, as DNA: TGCGCCAGCAGAATAGACAGGGGTTGGGTGACCCAGTACTTC. Its protein is CASRIDRGWVTQYF.

CDR3 DNA sequence: TGCAGTGCTAGTTTCTCTAGCGGCCCCCAAGAGACCCAGTACTTC. It translates to CSASFSSGPQETQYF. The chain is built from TRBV20-1 and TRBJ2-5; TRBD2 matches 7 bases. The germline gives CDR1 DFQATT, CDR2 SNEGSKA (reference sequence). Losses at the gene ends were 3 bases for V and 1 base for J; bases not matched to a gene: 8. This CDR3 spans 15 amino acids.

This clonotype was observed many times. This sequence joins TRBV5-1 and TRBJ1-6; D gene unclear. The V end lost 5 bases, the J end lost 7 bases, and 13 bases lay between the germline ends. The CDR3 loop spans 14 amino acids. CDR1 is SGHRS, CDR2 YFSETQ, per germline. The CDR3 DNA is TGCGCCAGCAGTGAAGGACTGGAGAATTCACCCCTCCACTTT. Translating gives CASSEGLENSPLHF.

J is TRBJ1-2 and V is TRBV27, with 7 bases lining up with TRBD1. This CDR3 has 14 residues. V shed 6 bases, J shed 2 bases, and the junction held 6 bases outside the gene matches. The germline V gene encodes CDR1 MNHEY and CDR2 SMNVEV (reference sequence). In DNA form, the CDR3 reads TGTGCCAGCAGCGGGGGGGGACAGAACTATGGCTACACCTTC. Amino acids: CASSGGGQNYGYTF.

This clonotype was picked up a small number of times. The chain has TRBV5-1 and TRBJ2-1, with 12 bases that match TRBD2. The J call could be wrong; TRBJ2-7 is a better fit for the DNA end. Germline V CDR1 and CDR2: SGHRS, YFSETQ. The CDR3 loop spans 14 amino acids. The CDR3, as DNA: TGCGCCAGCACGACTAGCGGGAGTTACAATGAGCAGTACTTC. Amino acid sequence: CASTTSGSYNEQYF.

This clonotype was recorded many times. The J gene is TRBJ2-5, the V gene TRBV27; TRBD1 matches 8 bases. This CDR3 is built from 15 residues. Germline V CDR1 and CDR2: MNHEY, SMNVEV (reference sequence). The J segment lost 5 bases and the V segment lost 6 bases, leaving 11 bases of the junction unmatched. CDR3 nucleotides: TGTGCCAGCAGGCCGACCTCAGGGGGCAGGGAGACCCAGTACTTC. Residues: CASRPTSGGRETQYF.

There are a few counts of this clonotype. This rearrangement joins TRBV6-2 or TRBV6-3 to TRBJ2-5, with 9 bases lining up with TRBD2. The CDR3 is 16 amino acids. V lost 2 bases, J lost 4 bases, and 8 bases stayed unmatched. Germline V gives CDR1 MNHEY, CDR2 SVGEGT. The CDR3 nucleotides are TGTGCCAGCAGTTACCGAGCTAGCGGGGACAGAGAGACCCAGTACTTC. Translated: CASSYRASGDRETQYF.

V usage is TRBV20-1 and J usage is TRBJ2-7; 7 nucleotides align to TRBD1. The ends lost 6 bases at V and 2 bases at J; junction bases unmatched: 7. The CDR3 spans 13 residues. CDR1 is DFQATT, CDR2 SNEGSKA, per germline (reference sequence). The CDR3 region has the DNA TGCAGTGCCAGACAGGGTATTACCTACGAGCAGTACTTC. It codes for CSARQGITYEQYF.

The V call is TRBV10-1, the J call TRBJ2-2; D assignment may be TRBD1 or TRBD2 (5 bases each). Germline V lookup: CDR1 WNHNN, CDR2 SYGVQD (reference sequence). The V end was cut by 5 bases, the J end by 4 bases, with 11 bases between. The CDR3 is made up of 14 amino acids. The CDR3 is CASSTGTGTGELFF. The CDR3, as DNA: TGCGCCAGCAGTACCGGGACGGGCACCGGGGAGCTGTTTTTT.

This clonotype appeared many times. CDR3 amino acids: CAISGRPGTGNYEQYF. The DNA of the CDR3 is TGTGCCATCAGTGGGCGACCCGGGACAGGTAACTACGAGCAGTACTTC. This chain links TRBV10-3 with TRBJ2-7; 8 positions agree with TRBD1. With 4 bases clipped from V and 3 bases from J, the junction kept 11 bases outside the gene matches. The CDR3 spans 16 residues. Germline V gene data show CDR1 as ENHRY and CDR2 as SYGVKD.

In the case of this clonotype: The conserved phenylalanine or tryptophan is not found at the CDR3 terminus, so this likely reflects a read error. CDR3 protein: CASSPLAETYNEQFL. CDR3 in DNA: TGTGCCAGCTCACCACTAGCGGAAACCTACAATGAGCAGTTCCTC. V gene TRBV18 combines with J gene TRBJ2-1; TRBD2 is a possible D gene (6 bases). The CDR3 runs 15 residues. The ends were cut back, 1 base at V and 2 bases at J, with 9 bases in the middle. Looked up from germline, CDR1 is KGHSH and CDR2 is LQKENI.

This clonotype has a count of ten or more. This chain uses TRBV2 with TRBJ2-2, with no clear D. The CDR3 loop spans 10 amino acids. With 8 bases removed from V and 10 bases from J, the gap between germline ends came to 8 bases. Per the germline V gene, CDR1 is SNHLY and CDR2 is FYNNEI. CDR3 coding DNA: TGTGCCAGCTGGTCCGAGGAGCTGTTTTTT. It is translated as CASWSEELFF.

This clonotype has just a few counts. V gene TRBV28 combines with J gene TRBJ1-2, with D maybe TRBD1 (6 bases). V was shortened by 1 base and J by 8 bases, with 11 bases between the two germline ends. Germline lookup yields CDR1 MDHEN and CDR2 SYDVKM. This CDR3 has 13 residues. CDR3 nucleotide sequence: TGTGCCAGCAGTTTATTGGTGGGGGCGGGCTACACCTTC. Residues: CASSLLVGAGYTF.

The J gene is TRBJ2-7, the V gene TRBV5-1, with D uncertain. The CDR3 has 13 amino acids. CDR1 and CDR2 (germline): SGHRS, YFSETQ. V was clipped by 4 bases and J by 4 bases, with 12 bases between them. The CDR3 loop is CASSPNGDYEQYF. The CDR3 nucleotides are TGCGCCAGCAGCCCCAATGGAGATTACGAGCAGTACTTC. Supplemented by reference TRBV5-1 and TRBJ2-7, the full variable domain reads KAGVTQTPRYLIKTRGQQVTLSCSPISGHRSVSWYQQTPGQGLQFLFEYFSETQRNKGNFPGRFSGRQFSNSRSEMNVSTLELGDSALYLCASSPNGDYEQYFGPGTRLTVT.

To note about this clonotype: This clone may be a read error of a much larger clone one base away. Because the CDR3 is missing its conserved closing phenylalanine or tryptophan, this is likely a read error. The chain's CDR3 is CASSHLIAGDPETQYL. Here the CDR3 DNA reads TGCGCCAGCAGCCATCTTATAGCGGGAGATCCGGAGACCCAGTACCTC. V gene TRBV4-3 combines with J gene TRBJ2-5, with 9 bases aligning to TRBD2. CDR1 LGHNA and CDR2 YSLEER come from the germline V gene. This CDR3 has 16 residues. Trimming cost V 3 bases and J 5 bases; bases outside gene matches: 10.

This clonotype has ten or more counts. The gene calls are TRBV12-3 or TRBV12-4 and TRBJ2-1, with a tentative D call TRBD2 (6 bases). This CDR3 contains 16 residues. V gave up 7 bases and J gave up 2 bases, with 18 bases separating them. The CDR3 loop is CASTQARWGAYNEQFF. The DNA of the CDR3 is TGTGCCAGCACACAAGCGAGGTGGGGGGCCTACAATGAGCAGTTCTTC.

The V gene is TRBV6-2 or TRBV6-3, the J gene TRBJ2-7, with 9 bases fitting TRBD2. The V gene end was trimmed by 8 bases and the J gene end by 4 bases; junction bases not matched to a gene: 18. From germline, CDR1 is MNHEY and CDR2 SVGEGT. This CDR3 region has 17 residues. The CDR3, as DNA: TGTGCCAGCGCAAGTACTACCGGGACTAGCAAGAGGTACGAGCAGTACTTC. This codes for CASASTTGTSKRYEQYF.